Below, 7 T cell receptor beta chains from the same sample are listed, as sequenced in a study of post-analysis software for immune sequencing data. Sequencing libraries made from TCR beta cDNA carried unique molecular identifiers. Using its own MiXCR run on the PCR reads, TCRdb lists one record per CDR3 protein. The sample contains about 770,000 distinct CDR3 sequences, about 45% of which appear only once. No cognate antigen is known for these TCRs. Study findings and constraints: Controls showed lower frequencies than patients for 4 or 5 TRBV segments, and TRBV5-6, TRBV5-1 and TRBV20-1 were among these.

Sequencing was done on a sample of blood. All receptors derive from a girl between 10 and 17 years old with multiple sclerosis.

This clonotype was seen more than once but under ten times. The rearrangement uses TRBV28 and TRBJ2-3, with 8 bases identical to TRBD2. Trimming at V came to 8 bases and at J to 5 bases, leaving 9 bases not matched to a gene. CDR3 length: 14 amino acids. Germline CDR1 and CDR2: MDHEN and SYDVKM. The CDR3 DNA follows: TGTGCCAGCCAGCGGGAGCCCGAGGTAGATACGCAGTATTTT. Encoded protein: CASQREPEVDTQYF.

This rearrangement joins TRBV20-1 to TRBJ2-1, with 7 bases lining up with TRBD2. The CDR3 runs 14 residues. Germline V gene lookup returns CDR1 DFQATT and CDR2 SNEGSKA (reference sequence). V shed 5 bases and J 2 bases; nucleotides not matched to a gene: 6. In nucleotides, the CDR3 is TGCAGTGCTGGGCCCGGGACTACCTACAATGAGCAGTTCTTC. Translated: CSAGPGTTYNEQFF.

The chain has TRBV5-1 and TRBJ2-7; no definite D call. This CDR3 spans 14 amino acids. CDR1 and CDR2 (germline): SGHRS, YFSETQ. Trimming removed 0 bases at V and 3 bases at J, with 10 bases between. Here the CDR3 reads CASSLGRSFYEQYF. Written as DNA, the CDR3 is TGCGCCAGCAGCTTGGGTCGCAGCTTCTACGAGCAGTACTTC.

This clonotype appeared a few times. The CDR3 region has the DNA TGTGCCAGCAGTCCGGACAGGGTTTTCGGGTACCAAGAGACCCAGTACTTC. This encodes CASSPDRVFGYQETQYF. The gene calls are TRBV28 and TRBJ2-5, with 8 bases identical to TRBD1. Per the germline V gene, CDR1 is MDHEN and CDR2 is SYDVKM. The CDR3 covers 17 residues. The J segment lost 0 bases and the V segment lost 5 bases, leaving 11 bases of the junction unmatched.

This chain uses TRBV6-4 with TRBJ2-1; no clear D gene. The CDR3 covers 9 residues. From germline, CDR1 is MRHNA and CDR2 SNTAGT. V was clipped by 8 bases and J by 9 bases, with 5 bases between them. The DNA of the CDR3 is TGTGCCAGCCATCCTGAGCAGTTCTTC. Residues: CASHPEQFF.

The chain couples TRBV7-2 to TRBJ1-6; D gene ambiguous. The CDR3 has 12 amino acids. V was shortened by 7 bases and J by 4 bases, with 5 bases between the two germline ends. From germline, CDR1 is SGHTA and CDR2 FQGNSA. The DNA of the CDR3 is TGTGCCAGCAACATTTATAATTCACCCCTCCACTTT. This sequence encodes CASNIYNSPLHF.

The chain recombines TRBV20-1 with TRBJ1-6; possible D gene TRBD1, 6 bases. The CDR3 consists of 12 residues. Trimming removed 8 bases at V and 5 bases at J, with 10 bases between. Germline lookup yields CDR1 DFQATT and CDR2 SNEGSKA (reference sequence). The CDR3 spells CSTTGHNSPLHF. The DNA for the CDR3 is TGCAGTACCACAGGGCATAATTCACCCCTCCACTTT.